These 6 T cell receptor beta chains were sequenced from one sample in a study of cytotoxic CD8 clonotypes in ibrutinib-treated CLL. Libraries were prepared by immunoSEQ multiplex PCR; TCRdb keeps only in-frame clonotypes and omits some of them. This sample carries some 76,000 clones, around four fifths of them seen once, and the ten largest clones take around 36%. This specimen consisted of PBMCs, obtained after 24 months of ibrutinib treatment. These receptors came from a human donor with chronic lymphocytic leukemia.

The sample holds a few counts of this clone. The rearrangement links TRBV2 to TRBJ2-5, with TRBD1 matching over 7 bases. The CDR3 has 15 residues. J gave up 4 bases and V 6 bases, and 11 bases lay outside the gene matches. Germline assignment: CDR1 SNHLY and CDR2 FYNNEI. CDR3 nucleotides: TGTGCCAGCAGCGTTGACAGGGCTTATTTAGAGACCCAGTACTTC. Its translation is CASSVDRAYLETQYF.

The genes are TRBV15 and TRBJ1-5, with D perhaps matching TRBD1 (6 bases). Trimming took 4 bases from V and 0 from J, leaving 13 bases between them. The CDR3 is 16 amino acids. Germline CDR1 reads LNHNV; CDR2 reads YYDKDF (reference sequence). The CDR3, as DNA: TGTGCCACCAGCACTGCGACAGGTCGTAGCAATCAGCCCCAGCATTTT. Its translation: CATSTATGRSNQPQHF.

The rearrangement uses TRBV6-6 and TRBJ2-5, with 10 bases fitting TRBD2. The germline gives CDR1 MNHNY, CDR2 SVGAGI (reference sequence). The V gene end was trimmed by 6 bases and the J gene end by 3 bases; junction bases not matched to a gene: 10. This CDR3 has 16 residues. The CDR3 sequence is CASRGASGSLEETQYF. The CDR3 nucleotides are TGTGCCAGCAGGGGAGCTAGCGGGAGTTTGGAAGAGACCCAGTACTTC.

Worth noting for this clone: Here the CDR3 omits its conserved ending phenylalanine or tryptophan, so a read error is the likely source. Because the CDR3's place on the DNA is in doubt, the DNA is left out and the CDR3 is given as listed by TCRdb. The chain links TRBV4-3 to TRBJ2-7; TRBD2, the table's D call, was not compared with the DNA. Inclusive of both ends, the CDR3 amounts to 8 amino acids. Per the germline V gene, CDR1 is LGHNA and CDR2 is YSLEER. CDR3 loop: CASSQSLL.

The chain uses TRBV10-1 and TRBJ2-6, with D perhaps matching TRBD1 (5 bases). The CDR3 totals 15 residues. V was cut by 3 bases and J by 4 bases, with 10 bases left in between. Per germline, CDR1 WNHNN and CDR2 SYGVQD (reference sequence). CDR3 protein: CASSDPGSGANVLTF. The CDR3 DNA reads TGCGCCAGCAGTGACCCAGGGTCCGGGGCCAACGTCCTGACTTTC.

The chain employs TRBV27 and TRBJ2-2; 11 positions match TRBD1. This CDR3 spans 17 amino acids. Trimming removed 5 bases from V and 6 bases from J; junction bases left unmatched: 11. Germline CDR1 reads MNHEY; CDR2 reads SMNVEV (reference sequence). The CDR3 loop is CASSPRRPGQGAGELFF. The CDR3, as DNA: TGTGCCAGCAGTCCGAGACGACCGGGACAGGGGGCCGGGGAGCTGTTTTTT.